The present T cell receptor beta chain was sequenced within a study of blood T cells in healthy people across ages. Looked up from germline, CDR1 is SGHRS and CDR2 is YFSETQ. The V end was cut by 4 bases, the J end by 4 bases, with 17 bases between. CDR3 length equals 15 residues. It was with a sample-barcoded 5' primer and a J-beta primer mix that a second PCR of roughly 7 to 12 cycles was run. Using its own MiXCR run on the 5' RACE reads, TCRdb lists one record per CDR3 protein. The data hold 550,000 to 600,000 distinct CDR3 sequences, with 25% to 30% observed a single time. The sample consisted of blood. The chain has TRBV5-1 and TRBJ2-5, with D unclear. The receptor's source is a woman in her sixties or seventies in good health. CDR3 residues: CASSPNDALRETQYF. The CDR3 DNA reads as TGCGCCAGCAGCCCCAACGACGCCCTGCGAGAGACCCAGTACTTC.